These T cell receptor beta chains were read from a single sample in a study of T cell responses to AZD1222 COVID-19 vaccine. The repertoire was sequenced with immunoSEQ multiplex PCR; TCRdb's copy has only in-frame clones and lacks some. This table has about 120,000 clones, around nine tenths appearing once. This material consisted of peripheral blood, taken on day 0 of AZD1222 vaccination. The source of these receptors is an adult in good health. CDR3s include the opening cysteine and the closing phenylalanine or tryptophan.

j_call: TRBJ1-2; v_call: TRBV27; cdr3_aa: CASSSTLLGNYGYTF
j_call: TRBJ2-3; v_call: TRBV4-3; cdr3_aa: CASSQDRSLGDTQYF
j_call: TRBJ1-1; v_call: TRBV9; cdr3_aa: CASSAQGVSEAFF
j_call: TRBJ2-7; v_call: TRBV6-2/TRBV6-3; cdr3_aa: CASSQGQGEQYF
j_call: TRBJ2-1; v_call: TRBV7-9; cdr3_aa: CASRAGAYNEQFF
j_call: TRBJ1-3; v_call: TRBV7-9; cdr3_aa: CASSLAWDRGPSGNTIYF
j_call: TRBJ1-5; v_call: TRBV6-6; cdr3_aa: CASSYSGLRNGQPQHF
j_call: TRBJ1-3; v_call: TRBV30; cdr3_aa: CAWSSGNTIYF
j_call: TRBJ1-1; v_call: TRBV5-1; cdr3_aa: CASSPGSYPEAFF
j_call: TRBJ2-1; v_call: TRBV7-3; cdr3_aa: CASSHDGSSYNEQFF
j_call: TRBJ1-3; v_call: TRBV4-1; cdr3_aa: CASSHRSGDSGNTIYF
j_call: TRBJ1-4; v_call: TRBV5-1; cdr3_aa: CASSSEGQVESSNEKLFF
j_call: TRBJ2-5; v_call: TRBV7-9; cdr3_aa: CASSHKKGKGEETQYF
j_call: TRBJ2-1; v_call: TRBV6-2/TRBV6-3; cdr3_aa: CASSMATYNEQFF
j_call: TRBJ2-1; v_call: TRBV27; cdr3_aa: CASSLGTNNEQFF
j_call: TRBJ2-3; v_call: TRBV18; cdr3_aa: CASSPREGGDTQYF
j_call: TRBJ2-5; v_call: TRBV7-3; cdr3_aa: CASSPPRGKTSRETQYF
j_call: TRBJ1-6; v_call: TRBV19; cdr3_aa: CASSIFASSYNSPLHF